Following are 20 T cell receptor beta chains from one sample sequenced in a study of blood T cell repertoires in COVID-19. Here immunoSEQ multiplex PCR was the method, and the copy in TCRdb shows in-frame clones only, minus some. This sample has around 210,000 clones, with around 84% found just once. The specimen sequenced was peripheral blood. These receptors were taken from a human donor in a cohort sampled during active COVID-19.

This chain uses TRBV2 with TRBJ1-5; D is perhaps TRBD1 (6 bases). This CDR3 is 14 amino acids long. Germline V gene data show CDR1 as SNHLY and CDR2 as FYNNEI. Deletions cut 3 bases from V and 0 bases from J, with 6 bases between. In nucleotides, the CDR3 is TGTGCCAGCAGTGAGGACAGTAGCAATCAGCCCCAGCATTTT. As protein: CASSEDSSNQPQHF.

The chain carries TRBV28 and TRBJ2-7; D is uncertain. The V and J ends lost 3 bases and 3 bases respectively, with 9 bases between them. The CDR3 sequence is 13 residues long. Germline loops: CDR1 MDHEN, CDR2 SYDVKM. The CDR3 region has the DNA TGTGCCAGCAGTTTCGAACACCGCTACGAGCAGTACTTC. This translates into CASSFEHRYEQYF.

V usage is TRBV5-5 and J usage is TRBJ1-5, with TRBD1 matching over 7 bases. Trimming cost V 7 bases and J 1 base; bases outside gene matches: 2. The germline CDR1 and CDR2 sequences are SGHKS and YYEKEE (reference sequence). The CDR3 length is 13 residues. The CDR3 sequence: CASRQGSNQPQHF. For the CDR3, the DNA is TGTGCCAGCCGACAGGGCAGCAATCAGCCCCAGCATTTT.

This rearrangement joins TRBV4-1 to TRBJ2-3; 8 bases agree with TRBD1. V lost 8 bases, J lost 6 bases, and 7 bases stayed unmatched. The V gene's germline CDR1 is MGHRA and CDR2 YSYEKL. The CDR3 is 13 amino acids. CDR3 in DNA: TGCGCCAGCGCGTCCCGGGACAGGGATACGCAGTATTTT. Encoded protein: CASASRDRDTQYF.

The rearrangement links TRBV10-3 to TRBJ1-2, with TRBD1 identical over 8 bases. This CDR3 is built from 16 residues. In germline, CDR1 is ENHRY, CDR2 SYGVKD. The V gene end was trimmed by 3 bases and the J gene end by 8 bases; junction bases not matched to a gene: 14. CDR3 region: CAISDFNGQGGRGYTF. The CDR3 DNA sequence: TGTGCCATCAGTGATTTCAACGGACAGGGTGGCAGAGGCTACACCTTC.

The rearrangement uses TRBV7-6 and TRBJ2-2; TRBD2 matches 8 bases. Trimming removed 5 bases from V and 3 bases from J; junction bases left unmatched: 8. The germline CDR1 and CDR2 sequences are SGHVS and FNYEAQ. The CDR3 has 16 residues. The CDR3 nucleotides are TGTGCCAGCAGCGCGAGGCCAGCGGGAGACACCGGGGAGCTGTTTTTT. Protein sequence: CASSARPAGDTGELFF.

This chain uses TRBV25-1 with TRBJ2-7, with TRBD2 matching 11 bases. The germline V gene has CDR1 MGHDK and CDR2 SYGVNS. CDR3 size: 14 residues. Germline trimming cut 7 bases from V and 0 bases from J; bases unmatched to any gene: 2. CDR3 nucleotide sequence: TGTGCCAGCACCGGGACTAGCGGCTCCTACGAGCAGTACTTC. This translates into CASTGTSGSYEQYF.

This chain joins TRBV6-5 and TRBJ2-7; 8 bases map to TRBD1. CDR3 length: 10 residues. Unmatched junction bases numbered 5, after V lost 10 bases and J lost 9 bases. Germline V lookup: CDR1 MNHEY, CDR2 SVGAGI. CDR3 DNA sequence: TGTGCCACCAGGGGGCTCGGGCAGTACTTC. Its translation is CATRGLGQYF.

This clone has only one observation. CDR3 DNA: TGTGCCAGCAGCCAACAGGGTTTGGGAAAACTGTTTTTT. This gives the protein CASSQQGLGKLFF. The chain couples TRBV4-2 to TRBJ1-4, with D possibly TRBD1 on 5 matching bases. Looked up from germline, CDR1 is LGHNA and CDR2 is YNFKEQ. V was shortened by 2 bases and J by 10 bases, with 11 bases between the two germline ends. The CDR3 consists of 13 residues.

The chain recombines TRBV5-1 with TRBJ2-7, with a possible D match to TRBD1 (6 bases). The V gene lost 7 bases and the J gene lost 0 bases, with 14 bases spanning the gap. In germline, CDR1 is SGHRS, CDR2 YFSETQ. The CDR3 is 14 residues long. CDR3 nucleotide sequence: TGCGCCAGCCAACAAGGGGGTCACTCCTACGAGCAGTACTTC. This encodes CASQQGGHSYEQYF.

The CDR3 loop reads CASSRARTGLQPQHF. The CDR3 DNA reads as TGTGCCAGCTCACGGGCCCGGACAGGGCTTCAGCCCCAGCATTTT. The chain carries TRBV18 and TRBJ1-5, with TRBD1 matching 8 bases. This CDR3 region has 15 residues. With 4 bases clipped from V and 6 bases from J, the junction kept 8 bases outside the gene matches. CDR1 and CDR2 from the germline V gene are KGHSH and LQKENI.

V is TRBV27 and J is TRBJ1-6; no clear D. CDR3 length: 14 residues. V dropped 6 bases and J dropped 6 bases, with 12 bases sitting between them. Germline V gives CDR1 MNHEY, CDR2 SMNVEV (reference sequence). DNA for the CDR3: TGTGCCAGCAGCCAGACTGGGTCTAATTCACCCCTCCACTTT. It translates to CASSQTGSNSPLHF.

This clone was seen only a few times. The chain uses TRBV14 and TRBJ1-4; D not resolved. The CDR3 has 15 residues. The germline CDR1 and CDR2 sequences are SGHDN and FVKESK. Trimming stripped 2 bases from V and 7 bases from J, with 14 bases between. The CDR3 nucleotides are TGTGCCAGCAGCCAAAACCCGCGGAGTGGTGAAAAACTGTTTTTT. Encoded protein: CASSQNPRSGEKLFF. The variable domain in full, with the rest retrieved from reference TRBV14 and TRBJ1-4, is EAGVTQFPSHSVIEKGQTVTLRCDPISGHDNLYWYRRVMGKEIKFLLHFVKESKQDESGMPNNRFLAERTGGTYSTLKVQPAELEDSGVYFCASSQNPRSGEKLFFGSGTQLSVL.

The chain combines TRBV4-1 with TRBJ1-5; D is perhaps TRBD1 (5 bases). Trimming pared 3 bases from V and 0 bases from J, leaving 18 bases between. This CDR3 is 18 amino acids long. Per germline, CDR1 MGHRA and CDR2 YSYEKL. The CDR3 DNA reads TGCGCCAGCAGCCAGACAGTCCGCAGACTCGTTAGCAATCAGCCCCAGCATTTT. This translates into CASSQTVRRLVSNQPQHF.

The V gene is TRBV27, the J gene TRBJ1-6; 8 bases are shared with TRBD1. Germline V gene lookup returns CDR1 MNHEY and CDR2 SMNVEV (reference sequence). CDR3 size: 14 residues. The V gene end was trimmed by 9 bases and the J gene end by 7 bases; junction bases not matched to a gene: 8. CDR3 in amino acids: CASSDRVRNSPLHF. The DNA for the CDR3 is TGTGCCAGTTCGGACAGGGTCCGGAATTCACCCCTCCACTTT.

The chain recombines TRBV19 with TRBJ2-1; D possibly corresponds to TRBD2 (5 bases). Germline assignment: CDR1 LNHDA and CDR2 SQIVND (reference sequence). V was shortened by 5 bases and J by 0 bases, with 14 bases between the two germline ends. The CDR3 runs to 16 residues. The CDR3 reads CASSPRTSSSYNEQFF. CDR3 sequence (DNA): TGTGCCAGTAGTCCCCGGACTTCGAGCTCCTACAATGAGCAGTTCTTC.

The chain combines TRBV21-1 with TRBJ2-1; TRBD2 reflects the table's D call only, with no check against the DNA. TRBV21-1 is tagged as a pseudogene. The CDR3 totals 16 residues. CDR3 protein: CASSKASGTPNNEQFF. The CDR3 nucleotides are TGTGCCAGCAGCAAAGCCTCGGGTACCCCAAACAATGAGCAGTTCTTC.

The DNA for the CDR3 is TGTGCCAGCAGCCAAGGAGAGGGGGAAGGGCAGCCCCAGCATTTT. Protein product: CASSQGEGEGQPQHF. J is TRBJ1-5 and V is TRBV4-2; D is perhaps TRBD1 (6 bases). CDR3 size: 15 residues. V lost 1 base and J lost 7, with 14 bases in between. Germline assignment: CDR1 LGHNA and CDR2 YNFKEQ.

This clone was counted only a few times. The chain carries TRBV9 and TRBJ2-5; 8 nucleotides match TRBD1. J lost 4 bases, V lost 5 bases, and 13 bases had no gene match. Germline values: CDR1 SGDLS, CDR2 YYNGEE. CDR3 length equals 16 residues. The CDR3 is CASRREGQGARETQYF. As DNA, the CDR3 is TGTGCCAGCAGAAGAGAGGGGCAGGGGGCACGAGAGACCCAGTACTTC.

The chain has TRBV5-1 and TRBJ2-1, with TRBD2 matching 12 bases. J gave up 1 base and V 3 bases, and 5 bases lay outside the gene matches. This CDR3 contains 17 residues. Per the germline V gene, CDR1 is SGHRS and CDR2 is YFSETQ. CDR3 sequence: CASSSPTSGRSYNEQFF. The CDR3 DNA sequence: TGCGCCAGCAGCTCTCCGACTAGCGGGAGATCCTACAATGAGCAGTTCTTC.